These 10 T cell receptor beta chains share one sample of origin, sequenced in a study of T cell repertoires in cytomegalovirus infection. TCRdb called the reads again in MiXCR, with one record for every CDR3 protein. The table lists 250,000 or so distinct CDR3 sequences, roughly 9.1% of them singletons. Sequencing used PBMCs. The receptors were sampled from a human donor in good health (CMV status not recorded). Some clones in this sample may be carry-over from other donors' samples.

In its sample, this clonotype was seen many times. The J gene is TRBJ2-7, the V gene TRBV7-2, with 10 bases fitting TRBD2. The CDR3 totals 16 residues. V lost 5 bases to trimming and J lost 2 bases; unmatched junction nucleotides: 9. Germline-derived CDR1 and CDR2 are SGHTA and FQGNSA. CDR3 DNA: TGTGCCAGCAGCCGGGATTCCGGACTAGCGGCCTACGAGCAGTACTTC. Protein sequence: CASSRDSGLAAYEQYF.

J is TRBJ1-2 and V is TRBV20-1; 7 bases align to TRBD1. Per germline, CDR1 DFQATT and CDR2 SNEGSKA (reference sequence). J gave up 4 bases and V 3 bases, and 8 bases lay outside the gene matches. This CDR3 has 14 residues. The CDR3 loop is CSARGDSPSYGYTF. For the CDR3, the DNA is TGCAGTGCTAGGGGGGACAGTCCGTCCTATGGCTACACCTTC.

Many counts were recorded for this clonotype. This chain connects TRBV7-2 to TRBJ1-2; possibly TRBD1 for D (5 bases). Germline V gives CDR1 SGHTA, CDR2 FQGNSA. The CDR3 covers 15 residues. Trimming took off 5 bases at V and 2 bases at J, with 15 bases between the two ends. The CDR3 spells CASSQRIQGNYGYTF. DNA for the CDR3: TGTGCCAGCAGCCAAAGAATTCAGGGCAACTATGGCTACACCTTC.

This clonotype was counted many times. J is TRBJ1-1 and V is TRBV7-9; D is possibly TRBD1 (5 bases). CDR1 is SEHNR, CDR2 FQNEAQ, per germline (reference sequence). This CDR3 region has 16 residues. Between the trimmed V and J ends, which lost 5 bases and 1 base, there was a span of 17 bases. The CDR3 sequence is CASSRLRATGNTEAFF. The CDR3 nucleotides are TGTGCCAGCAGCCGACTCAGGGCCACGGGGAACACTGAAGCTTTCTTT.

This clonotype was counted at least ten times. V usage is TRBV19 and J usage is TRBJ2-1; the D call may be TRBD1 or TRBD2 (5 bases each). Trimming left V 6 bases short and J 11 bases short, with 11 bases between. Per the germline V gene, CDR1 is LNHDA and CDR2 is SQIVND (reference sequence). This CDR3 spans 11 amino acids. In nucleotides, the CDR3 is TGTGCCAGTAGCAGGGAGACTAAGCAGTTCTTC. It specifies CASSRETKQFF. The full variable domain, rest sourced from reference TRBV19 and TRBJ2-1, is DGGITQSPKYLFRKEGQNVTLSCEQNLNHDAMYWYRQDPGQGLRLIYYSQIVNDFQKGDIAEGYSVSREKKESFPLTVTSAQKNPTAFYLCASSRETKQFFGPGTRLTVL.

There are many counts of this clonotype. The genes are TRBV7-2 and TRBJ1-3, with D unclear. V dropped 5 bases and J dropped 0 bases, with 8 bases sitting between them. This CDR3 region has 14 residues. Germline assignment: CDR1 SGHTA and CDR2 FQGNSA. The CDR3 region has the DNA TGTGCCAGCAGCCTTGTAGCCTCTGGAAACACCATATATTTT. Residues: CASSLVASGNTIYF.

V and J are TRBV24-1 and TRBJ2-3; D call uncertain. Trimming removed 4 bases at V and 0 bases at J, with 7 bases between. Germline CDR1 and CDR2: KGHDR and SFDVKD. CDR3 length equals 14 residues. CDR3 region: CATSEFGSTDTQYF. As DNA, the CDR3 is TGTGCCACCAGTGAGTTTGGAAGCACAGATACGCAGTATTTT.

This clonotype was counted ten times or more. The V gene is TRBV7-2, the J gene TRBJ1-1; D ambiguous. Germline lookup yields CDR1 SGHTA and CDR2 FQGNSA. Trimming stripped 4 bases from V and 0 bases from J, with 12 bases between. CDR3 size: 15 residues. CDR3 region: CASSSTIGLNTEAFF. The CDR3 nucleotides are TGTGCCAGCAGCTCAACCATAGGTTTGAACACTGAAGCTTTCTTT.

Ten or more counts support this clonotype. This chain uses TRBV7-2 with TRBJ2-7; D possibly matches TRBD1 or TRBD2 (5 bases each). Trimming removed 5 bases from V and 4 bases from J, with 15 bases in between. CDR1 SGHTA and CDR2 FQGNSA come from the germline V gene. The CDR3 has 14 residues. The CDR3 region is CASSPNGAQYEQYF. CDR3 nucleotides: TGTGCCAGCAGCCCGAACGGGGCGCAGTACGAGCAGTACTTC. The variable domain in full, with the rest retrieved from reference TRBV7-2 and TRBJ2-7, is GAGVSQSPSNKVTEKGKDVELRCDPISGHTALYWYRQSLGQGLEFLIYFQGNSAPDKSGLPSDRFSAERTGGSVSTLTIQRTQQEDSAVYLCASSPNGAQYEQYFGPGTRLTVT.

This clonotype was seen at least ten times. The chain joins TRBV7-9 to TRBJ1-1; TRBD1 might be the D (6 bases). The CDR3 spans 14 residues. CDR1 is SEHNR and CDR2 is FQNEAQ in the germline V gene (reference sequence). V lost 0 bases to trimming and J lost 7 bases, with 12 bases between them. The CDR3 coding sequence is TGTGCCAGCAGCTTAGCAGCAGGGGATAGTGAAGCTTTCTTT. It translates to CASSLAAGDSEAFF. Based on the CDR3 plus reference TRBV7-9 and TRBJ1-1, the full variable domain is DTGVSQNPRHKITKRGQNVTFRCDPISEHNRLYWYRQTLGQGPEFLTYFQNEAQLEKSRLLSDRFSAERPKGSFSTLEIQRTEQGDSAMYLCASSLAAGDSEAFFGQGTRLTVV.